The 28 T cell receptor beta chains in this list originate from one sample, sequenced in a study of blood T cell repertoires in COVID-19 (dated by TCRdb to 2020 to 2021). To prepare the library, the immunoSEQ multiplex PCR assay was applied. Imported from immuneACCESS, the table was reduced by TCRdb to in-frame sequences with V and J called. These copies leave out some clones; in studies compared against another copy, an unresolved V gene accounts for under half, and the cause of the remainder is not known. The sample table contains 110,000 to 150,000 clones; only one count was recorded for 88% of them. The top ten hold roughly a tenth of the sample. Sequencing input: peripheral blood. The receptors shown here come from a man in his forties or fifties with active or convalescent COVID-19.

This clone was seen only a few times. V usage is TRBV9 and J usage is TRBJ2-5; the D gene is possibly TRBD2 (6 bases). In germline, CDR1 is SGDLS, CDR2 YYNGEE. Trimming cost V 0 bases and J 3 bases, with 15 bases left between them. The CDR3 length is 16 residues. The DNA for the CDR3 is TGTGCCAGCAGCGTAGACCCCGGGACTTCCGAAGAGACCCAGTACTTC. Translation gives CASSVDPGTSEETQYF.

The chain is built from TRBV10-3 and TRBJ2-5; the match to TRBD2 covers 10 bases. The CDR3 consists of 13 residues. The junction had 3 bases not matched to a gene; V was cut back by 8 bases and J by 3 bases. Germline V gives CDR1 ENHRY, CDR2 SYGVKD. CDR3 sequence (DNA): TGTGCCATCGCCGGGACTAGCGAAGAGACCCAGTACTTC. Amino acids: CAIAGTSEETQYF.

The chain combines TRBV7-2 with TRBJ2-7; D is perhaps TRBD1 (6 bases). Per the germline V gene, CDR1 is SGHTA and CDR2 is FQGNSA. With 4 bases removed from V and 6 bases from J, the gap between germline ends came to 19 bases. The CDR3 has 15 amino acids. CDR3 loop: CASSSSRTVIGEQYF. CDR3 bases: TGTGCCAGCAGCTCAAGCCGGACAGTAATTGGCGAGCAGTACTTC. Using reference TRBV7-2 and TRBJ2-7 for the parts outside the CDR3, the full variable domain is GAGVSQSPSNKVTEKGKDVELRCDPISGHTALYWYRQSLGQGLEFLIYFQGNSAPDKSGLPSDRFSAERTGGSVSTLTIQRTQQEDSAVYLCASSSSRTVIGEQYFGPGTRLTVT.

This chain joins TRBV28 and TRBJ2-7, with D possibly being TRBD1 (6 bases). V lost 7 bases and J lost 0, with 16 bases in between. Germline CDR1 reads MDHEN; CDR2 reads SYDVKM. CDR3 length: 15 amino acids. The CDR3 region has the DNA TGTGCCAGCATCCAGTATATGGACAGCTCCTACGAGCAGTACTTC. As protein: CASIQYMDSSYEQYF.

The chain is built from TRBV5-6 and TRBJ2-1, with D possibly being TRBD2 (6 bases). The length of the CDR3 is 15 residues. The ends were cut back, 0 bases at V and 7 bases at J, with 14 bases in the middle. Germline CDR1 SGHDT, CDR2 YYEEEE. CDR3 DNA sequence: TGTGCCAGCAGCTTGGTAGAGGGAGGTGGAAATGAGCAGTTCTTC. Its protein product is CASSLVEGGGNEQFF. The full variable domain, with the rest looked up from reference TRBV5-6 and TRBJ2-1, is DAGVTQSPTHLIKTRGQQVTLRCSPKSGHDTVSWYQQALGQGPQFIFQYYEEEERQRGNFPDRFSGHQFPNYSSELNVNALLLGDSALYLCASSLVEGGGNEQFFGPGTRLTVL.

The rearrangement joins TRBV9 to TRBJ2-2; 8 bases are a match to TRBD1. The V and J ends lost 4 bases and 7 bases, in that order; junction bases with no gene match: 6. Per germline, CDR1 SGDLS and CDR2 YYNGEE. CDR3 size: 14 residues. The CDR3 loop is CASSPTGVDGELFF. The CDR3 DNA follows: TGTGCCAGCAGCCCGACAGGGGTGGACGGGGAGCTGTTTTTT.

This clone appeared a single time. This chain links TRBV7-9 with TRBJ2-2, with TRBD2 as a possible D gene (6 bases). CDR1 SEHNR and CDR2 FQNEAQ come from the germline V gene (reference sequence). This CDR3 is built from 15 residues. Trimming took off 5 bases at V and 4 bases at J, with 14 bases between the two ends. The CDR3 region is CASSNRDSSTGELFF. For the CDR3, the DNA is TGTGCCAGCAGCAACCGGGACTCAAGCACCGGGGAGCTGTTTTTT.

The chain combines TRBV28 with TRBJ1-2; D is perhaps TRBD1 (5 bases). V was shortened by 3 bases and J by 3 bases, with 8 bases between the two germline ends. Germline CDR1 MDHEN, CDR2 SYDVKM. This CDR3 is built from 13 residues. The CDR3 loop reads CASSFWGDYGYTF. As DNA, the CDR3 is TGTGCCAGCAGTTTCTGGGGGGACTATGGCTACACCTTC.

The V gene is TRBV28, the J gene TRBJ1-6; D perhaps matches TRBD1 (5 bases). Germline V gives CDR1 MDHEN, CDR2 SYDVKM. This CDR3 is 16 amino acids long. The V and J ends lost 2 bases and 4 bases respectively, with 12 bases between them. The CDR3 reads CASSLRHGGYNSPLHF. The CDR3 DNA is TGTGCCAGCAGTTTACGACACGGGGGATATAATTCACCCCTCCACTTT.

The chain has TRBV10-3 and TRBJ1-3; D gene unclear. V was cut by 4 bases and J by 7 bases, with 14 bases left in between. This CDR3 has 14 amino acids. Germline CDR1 is ENHRY and CDR2 is SYGVKD. CDR3 loop: CAISVDGERNTIYF. The CDR3 nucleotides are TGTGCCATCAGTGTGGACGGGGAGCGGAACACCATATATTTT.

The genes are TRBV3-1 (or the pseudogene TRBV3-2) and TRBJ2-5; possible D gene TRBD2, 6 bases. V was clipped by 4 bases and J by 5 bases, with 20 bases between them. Germline V gene data show CDR1 as LGHDT and CDR2 as YNNKEL (reference sequence). This CDR3 spans 16 amino acids. The CDR3 DNA is TGTGCCAGCAGCCCCGGGGCCGGCGAACGGGGGGAGACCCAGTACTTC. Protein: CASSPGAGERGETQYF.

The CDR3 protein is CASSLVGREDTQYF. The CDR3 DNA reads as TGTGCCAGCAGCTTAGTTGGGAGGGAAGATACGCAGTATTTT. The gene calls are TRBV7-9 and TRBJ2-3, with TRBD2 matching over 7 bases. The CDR3 length is 14 residues. V shed 1 base, J shed 5 bases, and the junction held 3 bases outside the gene matches. The germline gives CDR1 SEHNR, CDR2 FQNEAQ (reference sequence).

J is TRBJ2-3 and V is TRBV7-8, with D unclear. Trimming removed 5 bases at V and 4 bases at J, with 13 bases between. Looked up from germline, CDR1 is SGHVS and CDR2 is FQNEAQ. The CDR3 covers 14 residues. The CDR3 nucleotides read TGTGCCAGCAGCGAAGTAGTTCGGTCAGATACGCAGTATTTT. It specifies CASSEVVRSDTQYF.

The chain combines TRBV19 with TRBJ2-1, with 8 bases identical to TRBD2. Germline V CDR1 and CDR2: LNHDA, SQIVND (reference sequence). V shed 3 bases and J 0 bases; nucleotides not matched to a gene: 7. The CDR3 runs to 17 residues. In DNA, the CDR3 is TGTGCCAGTAGTATTTCCAGCGGGGGTAGCTCCTACAATGAGCAGTTCTTC. Residues: CASSISSGGSSYNEQFF.

The chain has TRBV9 and TRBJ2-7; a possible D gene is TRBD1 (5 bases). The ends were cut back, 3 bases at V and 4 bases at J, with 17 bases in the middle. This CDR3 has 15 residues. Germline V gene lookup returns CDR1 SGDLS and CDR2 YYNGEE. This CDR3 reads CASSGWVIGAYEQYF. Here the CDR3 DNA reads TGTGCCAGCAGCGGATGGGTCATAGGGGCATACGAGCAGTACTTC.

This clone turned up a few times. The chain couples TRBV4-1 to TRBJ2-5, with a possible D match to TRBD2 (5 bases). The CDR3 is 17 amino acids. Germline CDR1 is MGHRA and CDR2 is YSYEKL. Trimming took off 1 base at V and 3 bases at J, with 18 bases between the two ends. The CDR3 protein is CASSQAPGGGSKETQYF. The CDR3 DNA reads as TGCGCCAGCAGCCAAGCCCCCGGAGGCGGTAGTAAAGAGACCCAGTACTTC.

This chain connects TRBV15 to TRBJ2-1, with 7 bases lining up with TRBD2. This CDR3 contains 16 residues. Per the germline V gene, CDR1 is LNHNV and CDR2 is YYDKDF (reference sequence). V shed 8 bases, J shed 1 base, and the junction held 11 bases outside the gene matches. CDR3 sequence: CATLASGKGSYNEQFF. CDR3 in DNA: TGTGCCACCCTAGCCAGCGGGAAGGGTTCCTACAATGAGCAGTTCTTC.

This chain uses TRBV10-1 with TRBJ2-3; TRBD2 matches 12 bases. In germline, CDR1 is WNHNN, CDR2 SYGVQD (reference sequence). This CDR3 has 16 amino acids. The J segment lost 2 bases and the V segment lost 6 bases, leaving 6 bases of the junction unmatched. The CDR3 DNA reads TGCGCCAGCAGCGATGGACTAGCGGGAACCACAGATACGCAGTATTTT. Encoded protein: CASSDGLAGTTDTQYF.

This clone appeared many times. The chain is built from TRBV6-2 or TRBV6-3 and TRBJ1-5; 7 nucleotides agree with TRBD1. Germline CDR1 MNHEY, CDR2 SVGEGT. The length of the CDR3 is 16 residues. Losses at the gene ends were 0 bases for V and 5 bases for J; bases not matched to a gene: 7. Here the CDR3 reads CASSYSHRGRDQPQHF. The CDR3 nucleotides are TGTGCCAGCAGTTACTCCCACAGGGGCAGGGATCAGCCCCAGCATTTT.

The sample holds a few counts of this clone. This sequence joins TRBV19 and TRBJ2-7; TRBD1 matches at 7 bases. Unmatched junction bases numbered 10, after V lost 6 bases and J lost 2 bases. Germline-derived CDR1 and CDR2 are LNHDA and SQIVND (reference sequence). This CDR3 spans 15 amino acids. The DNA of the CDR3 is TGTGCCAGTAGCCGAGGACAGGAAGTACCCTACGAGCAGTACTTC. It codes for CASSRGQEVPYEQYF.

V usage is TRBV6-5 and J usage is TRBJ2-5; TRBD2 matches at 7 bases. Trimming cost V 7 bases and J 5 bases; bases outside gene matches: 4. CDR3 length: 12 residues. In germline, CDR1 is MNHEY, CDR2 SVGAGI. CDR3 bases: TGTGCCAGCACCGTGGGGGGGGAGACCCAGTACTTC. As protein: CASTVGGETQYF.

This sequence joins TRBV5-8 and TRBJ1-2; the D is unclear. This CDR3 has 13 amino acids. The germline gives CDR1 SGHTS, CDR2 YDEGEE. With 4 bases removed from V and 1 base from J, the gap between germline ends came to 8 bases. The CDR3 DNA reads as TGTGCCAGCAGCCGCGGATTTAACTATGGCTACACCTTC. Protein product: CASSRGFNYGYTF.

The V and J genes are TRBV6-5 and TRBJ2-1; 9 positions agree with TRBD1. CDR1 is MNHEY, CDR2 SVGAGI, per germline. The CDR3 spans 15 residues. The V gene end was trimmed by 9 bases and the J gene end by 1 base; junction bases not matched to a gene: 7. The CDR3 loop reads CASPTGTGSYNEQFF. The DNA for the CDR3 is TGTGCCAGTCCGACCGGGACAGGGTCCTACAATGAGCAGTTCTTC.

The J gene is TRBJ2-1, the V gene TRBV5-4, with 14 bases that match TRBD2. The germline V gene encodes CDR1 SGHNT and CDR2 YYREEE (reference sequence). The V gene end was trimmed by 4 bases and the J gene end by 9 bases; junction bases not matched to a gene: 6. This CDR3 is 15 amino acids long. The CDR3 loop reads CASSPGTSGSSEQFF. CDR3 nucleotides: TGTGCCAGCAGCCCCGGGACTAGCGGGAGTAGTGAGCAGTTCTTC.

This chain links TRBV18 with TRBJ2-4, with D unresolved. Germline assignment: CDR1 KGHSH and CDR2 LQKENI. There are 14 residues in the CDR3. V dropped 5 bases and J dropped 4 bases, with 12 bases sitting between them. CDR3 DNA sequence: TGTGCCAGCTCAGGCGTGGCGGTAAAAAACATTCAGTACTTC. This translates into CASSGVAVKNIQYF.

This clone was seen only a few times. The chain links TRBV3-1 (or the pseudogene TRBV3-2) to TRBJ2-1, with 8 bases lining up with TRBD1. The CDR3 spans 16 residues. Germline-derived CDR1 and CDR2 are LGHDT and YNNKEL (reference sequence). V lost 1 base, J lost 7 bases, and 9 bases stayed unmatched. The CDR3 DNA reads TGTGCCAGCAGCCAAGGGGAACGGACAGGGAAGAATGAGCAGTTCTTC. Translation: CASSQGERTGKNEQFF.

The CDR3 coding sequence is TGTGCCAGCACCCGGGGAGGCTCGGAGACCCAGTACTTC. This encodes CASTRGGSETQYF. The V call is TRBV5-5, the J call TRBJ2-5; a weak D match, TRBD2 (6 bases). CDR3 length equals 13 residues. In germline, CDR1 is SGHKS, CDR2 YYEKEE (reference sequence). The V end lost 6 bases, the J end lost 5 bases, and 14 bases lay between the germline ends.

The gene calls are TRBV28 and TRBJ2-1; maybe TRBD1 (6 bases). The CDR3 is 14 amino acids. V was trimmed by 10 bases and J by 0 bases, leaving 13 bases between them. The germline V gene has CDR1 MDHEN and CDR2 SYDVKM. CDR3 DNA: TGTGCCACCACTAGGGGGAACTCCTACAATGAGCAGTTCTTC. Protein: CATTRGNSYNEQFF. The whole variable domain, remainder taken from reference TRBV28 and TRBJ2-1, is DVKVTQSSRYLVKRTGEKVFLECVQDMDHENMFWYRQDPGLGLRLIYFSYDVKMKEKGDIPEGYSVSREKKERFSLILESASTNQTSMYLCATTRGNSYNEQFFGPGTRLTVL.